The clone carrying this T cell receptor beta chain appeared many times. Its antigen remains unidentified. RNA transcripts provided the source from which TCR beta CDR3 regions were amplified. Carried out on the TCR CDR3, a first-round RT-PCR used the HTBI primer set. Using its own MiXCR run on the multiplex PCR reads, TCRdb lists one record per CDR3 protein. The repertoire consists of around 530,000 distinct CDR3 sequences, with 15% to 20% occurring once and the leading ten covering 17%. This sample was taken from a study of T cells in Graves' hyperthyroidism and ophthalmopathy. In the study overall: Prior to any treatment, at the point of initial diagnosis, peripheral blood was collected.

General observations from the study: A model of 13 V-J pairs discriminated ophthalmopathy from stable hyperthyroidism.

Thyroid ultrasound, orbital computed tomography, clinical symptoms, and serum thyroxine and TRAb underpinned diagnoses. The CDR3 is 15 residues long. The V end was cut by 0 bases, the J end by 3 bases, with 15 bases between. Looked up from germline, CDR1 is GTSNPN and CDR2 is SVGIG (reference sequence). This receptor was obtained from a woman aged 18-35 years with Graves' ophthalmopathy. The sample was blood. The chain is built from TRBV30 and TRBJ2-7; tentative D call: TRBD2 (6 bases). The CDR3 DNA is TGTGCCTGGAGTGTTGGTATTATGGGGGGCTACGAGCAGTACTTC. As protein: CAWSVGIMGGYEQYF. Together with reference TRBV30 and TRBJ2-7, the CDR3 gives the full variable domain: SQTIHQWPATLVQPVGSPLSLECTVEGTSNPNLYWYRQAAGRGLQLLFYSVGIGQISSEVPQNLSASRPQDRQFILSSKKLLLSDSGFYLCAWSVGIMGGYEQYFGPGTRLTVT.